The text below deals with one T cell receptor beta chain. Regarding time point: before trial treatment. Losses at the gene ends were 4 bases for V and 2 bases for J; bases not matched to a gene: 5. Germline assignment: CDR1 SQVTM and CDR2 ANQGSEA. The CDR3 covers 14 residues. The entry originates in a study of low-dose radiotherapy and immunotherapy resistance in tumors. Across the whole study: Cohort 2 patients were irradiated with 1 Gy every two weeks, reaching 13 Gy over 26 weeks. Aspirin was taken orally at 300 mg daily by patients, and this continued for four cycles from cycle 1 day 1.

Covering alpha and beta chains, TRAV- and TRBV-specific primers were used for the first-strand cDNA. For amplifying TCRs, the PCR ran for 15 to 20 cycles with Phusion, which was used together with a constant-region primer and the adapter on the V primers. Using its own MiXCR run on the reads, TCRdb lists one record per CDR3 protein. The sample contains 64,000 or so distinct CDR3 sequences, approximately 25% of which appear only once. This TCR derives from a male donor with rectosigmoid adenocarcinoma. The rearrangement uses TRBV29-1 and TRBJ1-3, with 7 bases lining up with TRBD1. The specimen was PBMCs, collected before treatment. Here the CDR3 reads CSVGTGTAGNTIYF. The CDR3 region has the DNA TGCAGCGTTGGGACCGGGACAGCTGGAAACACCATATATTTT.